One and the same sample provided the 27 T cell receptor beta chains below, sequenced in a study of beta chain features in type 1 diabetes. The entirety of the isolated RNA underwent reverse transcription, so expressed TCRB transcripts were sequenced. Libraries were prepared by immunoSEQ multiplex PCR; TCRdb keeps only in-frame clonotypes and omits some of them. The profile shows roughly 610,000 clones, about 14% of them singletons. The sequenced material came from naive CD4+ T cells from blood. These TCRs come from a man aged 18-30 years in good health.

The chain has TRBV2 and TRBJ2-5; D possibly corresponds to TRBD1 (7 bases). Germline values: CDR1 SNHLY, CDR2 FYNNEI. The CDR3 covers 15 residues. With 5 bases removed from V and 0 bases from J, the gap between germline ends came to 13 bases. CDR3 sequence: CASSQQGRYQETQYF. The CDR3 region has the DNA TGTGCCAGCAGTCAACAGGGGAGGTACCAAGAGACCCAGTACTTC.

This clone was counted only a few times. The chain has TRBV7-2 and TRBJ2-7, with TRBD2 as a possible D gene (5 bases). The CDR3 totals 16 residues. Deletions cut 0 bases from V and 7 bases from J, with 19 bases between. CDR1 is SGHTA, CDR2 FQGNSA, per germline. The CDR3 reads CASSLAGSGPTREQYF. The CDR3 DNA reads TGTGCCAGCAGCTTAGCGGGCAGCGGACCAACTAGGGAGCAGTACTTC. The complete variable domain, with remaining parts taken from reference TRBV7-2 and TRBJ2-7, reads GAGVSQSPSNKVTEKGKDVELRCDPISGHTALYWYRQSLGQGLEFLIYFQGNSAPDKSGLPSDRFSAERTGGSVSTLTIQRTQQEDSAVYLCASSLAGSGPTREQYFGPGTRLTVT.

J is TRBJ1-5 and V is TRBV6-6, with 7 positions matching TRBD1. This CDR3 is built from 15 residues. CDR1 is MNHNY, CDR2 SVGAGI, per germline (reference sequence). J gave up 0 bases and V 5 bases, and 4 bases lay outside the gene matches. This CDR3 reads CASSETGLSNQPQHF. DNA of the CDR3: TGTGCCAGCAGTGAGACAGGGCTTAGCAATCAGCCCCAGCATTTT.

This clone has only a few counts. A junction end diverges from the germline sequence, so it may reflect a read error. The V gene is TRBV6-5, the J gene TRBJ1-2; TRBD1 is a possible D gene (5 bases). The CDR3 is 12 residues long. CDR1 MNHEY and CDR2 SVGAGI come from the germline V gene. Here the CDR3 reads CAISATDYGYTF. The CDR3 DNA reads TGTGCCATCAGTGCGACAGATTATGGCTACACCTTC.

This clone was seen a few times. CDR3 nucleotides: TGTGCCAGCAGCCCGCGGGACACAGATACGCAGTATTTT. Residues: CASSPRDTDTQYF. The chain is built from TRBV7-6 and TRBJ2-3; a weak D match, TRBD2 (6 bases). This CDR3 comprises 13 residues. CDR1 and CDR2 from the germline V gene are SGHVS and FNYEAQ. Trimming cost V 5 bases and J 2 bases, with 8 bases left between them.

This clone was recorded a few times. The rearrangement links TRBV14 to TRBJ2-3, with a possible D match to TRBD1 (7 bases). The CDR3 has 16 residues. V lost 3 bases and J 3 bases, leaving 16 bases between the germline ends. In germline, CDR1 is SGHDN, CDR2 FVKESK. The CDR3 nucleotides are TGTGCCAGCAGCCAGACAGGGAGGTTGTATACAGATACGCAGTATTTT. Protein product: CASSQTGRLYTDTQYF.

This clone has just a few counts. The DNA of the CDR3 is TGCGCCAGCAGGTCGCCGGGACAGAGCACAGATACGCAGTATTTT. This encodes CASRSPGQSTDTQYF. The rearrangement uses TRBV4-1 and TRBJ2-3, with 7 bases aligning to TRBD1. V lost 6 bases, J lost 0 bases, and 6 bases stayed unmatched. The CDR3 loop spans 15 amino acids. Germline V gene lookup returns CDR1 MGHRA and CDR2 YSYEKL.

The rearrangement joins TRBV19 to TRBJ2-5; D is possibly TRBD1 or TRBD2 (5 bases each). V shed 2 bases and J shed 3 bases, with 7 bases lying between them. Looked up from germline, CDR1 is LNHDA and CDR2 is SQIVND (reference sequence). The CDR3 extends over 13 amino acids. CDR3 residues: CASSIRGEETQYF. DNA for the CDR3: TGTGCCAGTAGTATAAGGGGAGAAGAGACCCAGTACTTC.

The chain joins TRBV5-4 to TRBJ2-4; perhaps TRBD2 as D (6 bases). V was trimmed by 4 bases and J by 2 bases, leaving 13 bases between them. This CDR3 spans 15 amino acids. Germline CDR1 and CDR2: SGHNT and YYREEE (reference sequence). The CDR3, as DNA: TGTGCCAGCAGCCCTGACGGGGGATCCAAAAACATTCAGTACTTC. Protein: CASSPDGGSKNIQYF.

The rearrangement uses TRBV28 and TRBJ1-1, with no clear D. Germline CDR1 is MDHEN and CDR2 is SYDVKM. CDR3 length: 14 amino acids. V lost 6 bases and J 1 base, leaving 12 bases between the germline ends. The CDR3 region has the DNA TGTGCCAGCAGCTTCGGGAATCAGAACACTGAAGCTTTCTTT. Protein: CASSFGNQNTEAFF.

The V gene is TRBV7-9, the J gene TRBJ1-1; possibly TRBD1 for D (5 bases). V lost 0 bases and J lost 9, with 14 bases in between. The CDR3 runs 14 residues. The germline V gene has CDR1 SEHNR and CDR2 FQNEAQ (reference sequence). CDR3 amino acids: CASSLAQGVPKAFF. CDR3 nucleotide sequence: TGTGCCAGCAGCTTAGCGCAAGGGGTCCCTAAAGCTTTCTTT.

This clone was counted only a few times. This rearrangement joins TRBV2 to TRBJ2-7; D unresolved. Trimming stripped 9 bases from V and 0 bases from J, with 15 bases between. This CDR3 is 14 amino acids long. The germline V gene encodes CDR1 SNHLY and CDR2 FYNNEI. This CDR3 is CARRVGRTSYEQYF. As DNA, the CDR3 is TGTGCCAGACGGGTCGGCAGGACCTCCTACGAGCAGTACTTC.

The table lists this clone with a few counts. As DNA, the CDR3 is TGCAGCGTTGAATCGGATTCAAGTAACACTGAAGCTTTCTTT. As protein: CSVESDSSNTEAFF. J is TRBJ1-1 and V is TRBV29-1; D is uncertain. Deletions cut 2 bases from V and 2 bases from J, with 12 bases between. The CDR3 runs to 14 residues. Germline V gene sequence: CDR1 SQVTM, CDR2 ANQGSEA.

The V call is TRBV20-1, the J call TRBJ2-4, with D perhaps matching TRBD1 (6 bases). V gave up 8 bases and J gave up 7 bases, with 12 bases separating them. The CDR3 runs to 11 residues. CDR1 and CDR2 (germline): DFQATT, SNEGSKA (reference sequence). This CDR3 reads CSSNRDNIQYF. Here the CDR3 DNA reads TGCAGTTCCAACAGGGATAACATTCAGTACTTC.

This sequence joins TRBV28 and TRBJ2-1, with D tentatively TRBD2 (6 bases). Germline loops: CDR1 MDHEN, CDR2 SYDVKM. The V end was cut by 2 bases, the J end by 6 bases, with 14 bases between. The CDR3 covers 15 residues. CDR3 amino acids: CASSLQGGLRNEQFF. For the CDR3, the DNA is TGTGCCAGCAGTTTACAGGGAGGACTACGCAATGAGCAGTTCTTC.

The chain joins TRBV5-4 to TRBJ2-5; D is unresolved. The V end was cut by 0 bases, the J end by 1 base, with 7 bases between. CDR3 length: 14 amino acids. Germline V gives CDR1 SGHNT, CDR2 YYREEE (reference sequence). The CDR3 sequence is CASSLALAQETQYF. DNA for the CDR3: TGTGCCAGCAGCTTGGCTCTGGCCCAAGAGACCCAGTACTTC.

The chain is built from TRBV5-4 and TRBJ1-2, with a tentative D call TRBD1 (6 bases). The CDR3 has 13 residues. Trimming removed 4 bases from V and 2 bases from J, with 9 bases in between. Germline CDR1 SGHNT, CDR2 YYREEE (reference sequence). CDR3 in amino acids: CASSTTGNYGYTF. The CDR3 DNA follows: TGTGCCAGCAGCACCACAGGGAACTATGGCTACACCTTC. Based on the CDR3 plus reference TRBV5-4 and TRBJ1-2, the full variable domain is ETGVTQSPTHLIKTRGQQVTLRCSSQSGHNTVSWYQQALGQGPQFIFQYYREEENGRGNFPPRFSGLQFPNYSSELNVNALELDDSALYLCASSTTGNYGYTFGSGTRLTVV.

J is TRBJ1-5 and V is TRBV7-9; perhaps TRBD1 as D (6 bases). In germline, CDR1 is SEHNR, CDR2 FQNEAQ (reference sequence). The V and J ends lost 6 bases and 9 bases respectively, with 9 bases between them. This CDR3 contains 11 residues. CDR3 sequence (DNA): TGTGCCAGCAGTCAACAGGGGCCCCAGCATTTT. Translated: CASSQQGPQHF.

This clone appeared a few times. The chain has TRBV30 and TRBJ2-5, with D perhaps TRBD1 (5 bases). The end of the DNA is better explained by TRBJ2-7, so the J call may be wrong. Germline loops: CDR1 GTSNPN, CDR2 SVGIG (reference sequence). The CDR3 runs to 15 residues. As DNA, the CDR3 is TGTGCCTGGAGTGTGAAACAGGCAGGGTTCTACGAGCAGTACTTC. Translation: CAWSVKQAGFYEQYF.

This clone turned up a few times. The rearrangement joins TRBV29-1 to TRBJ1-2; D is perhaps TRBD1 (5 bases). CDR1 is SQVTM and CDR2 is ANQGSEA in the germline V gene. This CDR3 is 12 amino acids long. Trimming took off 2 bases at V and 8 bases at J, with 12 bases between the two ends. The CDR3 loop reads CSVESQGEGYTF. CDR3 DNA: TGCAGCGTTGAATCCCAGGGTGAAGGCTACACCTTC.

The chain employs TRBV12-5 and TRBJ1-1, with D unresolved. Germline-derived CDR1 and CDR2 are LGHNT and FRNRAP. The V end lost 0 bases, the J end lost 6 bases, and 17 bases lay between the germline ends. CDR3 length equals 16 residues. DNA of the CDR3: TGTGCTAGTGGTTTGGTACTGGAGGCGCGGTCATCTGAAGCTTTCTTT. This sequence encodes CASGLVLEARSSEAFF.

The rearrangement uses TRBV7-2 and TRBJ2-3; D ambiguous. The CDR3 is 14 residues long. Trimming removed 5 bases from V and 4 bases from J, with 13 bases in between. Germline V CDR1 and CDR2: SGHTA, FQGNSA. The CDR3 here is CASSHGVAADTQYF. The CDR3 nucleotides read TGTGCCAGCAGCCATGGAGTAGCAGCAGATACGCAGTATTTT.

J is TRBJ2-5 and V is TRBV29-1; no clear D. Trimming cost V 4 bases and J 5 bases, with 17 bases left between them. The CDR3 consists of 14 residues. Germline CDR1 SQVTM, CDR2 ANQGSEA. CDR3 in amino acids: CSVALRLRSETQYF. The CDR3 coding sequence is TGCAGCGTTGCCCTCCGACTCCGATCGGAGACCCAGTACTTC.

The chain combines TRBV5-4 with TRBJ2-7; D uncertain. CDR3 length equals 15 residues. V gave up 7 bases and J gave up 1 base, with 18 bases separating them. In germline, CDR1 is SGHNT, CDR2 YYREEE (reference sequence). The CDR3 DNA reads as TGTGCCAGCCTCCATTACAAGGGTCAATCCTACGAGCAGTACTTC. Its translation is CASLHYKGQSYEQYF.

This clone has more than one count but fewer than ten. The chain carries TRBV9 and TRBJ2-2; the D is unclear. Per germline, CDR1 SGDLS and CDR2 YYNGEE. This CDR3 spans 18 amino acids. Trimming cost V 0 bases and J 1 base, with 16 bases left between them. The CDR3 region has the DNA TGTGCCAGCAGCGTAGGTTTATGGGGTTCGTTGAACACCGGGGAGCTGTTTTTT. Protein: CASSVGLWGSLNTGELFF. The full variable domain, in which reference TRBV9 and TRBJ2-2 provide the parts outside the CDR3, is DSGVTQTPKHLITATGQRVTLRCSPRSGDLSVYWYQQSLDQGLQFLIQYYNGEERAKGNILERFSAQQFPDLHSELNLSSLELGDSALYFCASSVGLWGSLNTGELFFGEGSRLTVL.

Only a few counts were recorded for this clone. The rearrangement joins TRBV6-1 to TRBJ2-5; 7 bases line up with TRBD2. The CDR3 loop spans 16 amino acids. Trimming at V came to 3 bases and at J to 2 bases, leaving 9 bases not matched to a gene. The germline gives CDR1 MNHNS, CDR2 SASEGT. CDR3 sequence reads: CASSDEGGSGQETQYF. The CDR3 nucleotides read TGTGCCAGCAGTGACGAGGGTGGTAGCGGGCAAGAGACCCAGTACTTC.

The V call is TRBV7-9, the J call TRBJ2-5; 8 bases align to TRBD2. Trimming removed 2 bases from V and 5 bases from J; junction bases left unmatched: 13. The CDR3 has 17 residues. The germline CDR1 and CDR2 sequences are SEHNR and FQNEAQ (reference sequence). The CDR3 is CASSLKNVGRAAETQYF. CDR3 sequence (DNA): TGTGCCAGCAGCTTAAAGAACGTCGGGAGGGCCGCGGAGACCCAGTACTTC.